The clone carrying this T cell receptor beta chain showed up just once. As yet, its antigen is unknown. The data originate from a study of OX40 agonist ivuxolimab in advanced cancers. Study overall: People who had prior anti-PD-1, anti-PD-L1 or anti-CTLA-4 therapy could take part, and approximately 43% had some. Findings and caveats of the study: There were, on average, more expanded clones in CD8+ T cells than in CD4+.

Between the trimmed V and J ends, which lost 2 bases and 2 bases, there was a span of 11 bases. The CDR3 loop spans 14 amino acids. Germline V CDR1 and CDR2: SGHDT, YYEEEE. Autoimmune disease history or systemic immunosuppression excluded patients. TCRdb keeps only in-frame clones here, not all; method: immunoSEQ multiplex PCR. The table records about 20,000 clones, around 74% of them present only once. Sequencing was performed on CD4+ or CD8+ T cells sorted from blood, taken in a trial of the OX40 agonist ivuxolimab. The sequence came from an adult with an advanced solid tumor such as melanoma, head and neck, liver or kidney cancer. V and J are TRBV5-6 and TRBJ2-7, with D perhaps matching TRBD2 (5 bases). In DNA, the CDR3 is TGTGCCAGCAGCTTCGGGGAATCAACCTACGAGCAGTACTTC. As protein: CASSFGESTYEQYF.